The present T cell receptor beta chain was sequenced within a study of cytomegalovirus exposure and HLA in healthy donors. Study-wide results and limits: Segments of the TCR beta V type were, in most cases, productive about 87% or about 30% of the time in an earlier analysis.

The PCR had 60 Vbeta and 13 Jbeta primers. Sequenced by immunoSEQ multiplex PCR; TCRdb stores in-frame clones only, minus some. The repertoire has tens of thousands of clones, 70% of them found once; the top ten carry nearly 10%. About this clone: The target antigen is unknown.

Trimming took 3 bases from V and 7 from J, leaving 12 bases between them. The CDR3 consists of 13 residues. Looked up from germline, CDR1 is SEHNR and CDR2 is FQNEAQ (reference sequence). The chain employs TRBV7-9 and TRBJ1-1; maybe TRBD1 (6 bases). The origin of this receptor is a woman aged 50 to 60 in good health and CMV-seropositive. The sequenced material came from PBMCs. The CDR3 region is CASSFGADSEAFF. The CDR3 DNA reads TGTGCCAGCAGCTTCGGGGCGGACAGTGAAGCTTTCTTT.